These 14 T cell receptor beta chains originate from one sample sequenced in a study of blood T cell repertoires in COVID-19. Sequencing used immunoSEQ multiplex PCR; TCRdb keeps in-frame clones, though not all of them. The sample consists of roughly 60,000 clones, roughly 87% of them appearing once. The specimen sequenced was peripheral blood. The receptors derive from a man aged 35 to 55 with COVID-19, enrolled during active disease.

V is TRBV29-1 and J is TRBJ2-7; TRBD1 aligns across 7 bases. Germline-derived CDR1 and CDR2 are SQVTM and ANQGSEA. The CDR3 totals 14 residues. J lost 4 bases, V lost 6 bases, and 12 bases had no gene match. This CDR3 reads CSVIDRVSGYEQYF. Written as DNA, the CDR3 is TGCAGCGTAATCGACAGGGTTTCGGGGTACGAGCAGTACTTC.

The rearrangement uses TRBV2 and TRBJ2-5; 15 nucleotides agree with TRBD2. The ends lost 8 bases at V and 4 bases at J; junction bases unmatched: 5. The CDR3 length is 15 residues. Germline values: CDR1 SNHLY, CDR2 FYNNEI. CDR3 region: CASGLAGGQGETQYF. The CDR3 DNA is TGTGCCAGCGGACTAGCGGGGGGGCAAGGAGAGACCCAGTACTTC.

The J gene is TRBJ2-7, the V gene TRBV19, with 8 bases that match TRBD2. The CDR3 is 11 amino acids. With 9 bases clipped from V and 4 bases from J, the junction kept 2 bases outside the gene matches. Germline-derived CDR1 and CDR2 are LNHDA and SQIVND (reference sequence). The CDR3 DNA reads TGTGCCAGCGGGGGGGGGTACGAGCAGTACTTC. Translated: CASGGGYEQYF.

The chain is built from TRBV20-1 and TRBJ1-1; TRBD1 agrees at 11 bases. V shed 6 bases, J shed 4 bases, and the junction held 7 bases outside the gene matches. The CDR3 consists of 14 residues. Germline loops: CDR1 DFQATT, CDR2 SNEGSKA (reference sequence). The CDR3 region is CSASPGTGGTEAFF. CDR3 DNA: TGCAGTGCCAGTCCCGGGACAGGGGGCACTGAAGCTTTCTTT.

This clone appeared a single time. The V call is TRBV7-9, the J call TRBJ2-7; no definite D call. The germline V and J ends were trimmed by 1 base and 2 bases, with 9 bases remaining between them. Germline assignment: CDR1 SEHNR and CDR2 FQNEAQ (reference sequence). CDR3 length: 14 amino acids. The CDR3 is CASSLDSTTYEQYF. DNA of the CDR3: TGTGCCAGCAGCTTAGACAGTACAACCTACGAGCAGTACTTC.

The CDR3 nucleotides are TGTGCCACCAGCAGAGATCTAGCGGGAGCGGTGGAGCAGTACTTC. It is translated as CATSRDLAGAVEQYF. The rearrangement uses TRBV15 and TRBJ2-7; 10 nucleotides agree with TRBD2. J gave up 7 bases and V 0 bases, and 6 bases lay outside the gene matches. Looked up from germline, CDR1 is LNHNV and CDR2 is YYDKDF (reference sequence). The CDR3 consists of 15 residues. The variable domain in full, with the rest retrieved from reference TRBV15 and TRBJ2-7, is DAMVIQNPRYQVTQFGKPVTLSCSQTLNHNVMYWYQQKSSQAPKLLFHYYDKDFNNEADTPDNFQSRRPNTSFCFLDIRSPGLGDTAMYLCATSRDLAGAVEQYFGPGTRLTVT.

CDR3 loop: CAWAKGVAYNEQFF. In DNA form, the CDR3 reads TGTGCCTGGGCCAAGGGGGTCGCCTACAATGAGCAGTTCTTC. The V and J genes are TRBV30 and TRBJ2-1, with a weak D call TRBD1 (6 bases). Trimming took off 5 bases at V and 2 bases at J, with 13 bases between the two ends. CDR1 and CDR2 from the germline V gene are GTSNPN and SVGIG (reference sequence). The CDR3 extends over 14 amino acids.

The rearrangement joins TRBV5-5 to TRBJ2-7; D is perhaps TRBD1 (6 bases). The CDR3 is 14 residues long. The V and J ends lost 4 bases and 4 bases respectively, with 15 bases between them. Per the germline V gene, CDR1 is SGHKS and CDR2 is YYEKEE (reference sequence). This CDR3 reads CASSRDIPSYEQYF. For the CDR3, the DNA is TGTGCCAGCAGCCGGGACATTCCTAGTTACGAGCAGTACTTC. Full variable domain (remainder filled in from reference TRBV5-5 and TRBJ2-7): DAGVTQSPTHLIKTRGQQVTLRCSPISGHKSVSWYQQVLGQGPQFIFQYYEKEERGRGNFPDRFSARQFPNYSSELNVNALLLGDSALYLCASSRDIPSYEQYFGPGTRLTVT.

This chain links TRBV6-5 with TRBJ2-5; D gene ambiguous. The CDR3 consists of 13 residues. Germline V CDR1 and CDR2: MNHEY, SVGAGI. V was cut by 5 bases and J by 4 bases, with 11 bases left in between. As DNA, the CDR3 is TGTGCCAGCAGTCACGGGTTCCGAGAGACCCAGTACTTC. Translated: CASSHGFRETQYF.

This chain joins TRBV3-1 (or the pseudogene TRBV3-2) and TRBJ2-5; 16 bases agree with TRBD2. The CDR3 is 19 residues long. Per germline, CDR1 LGHDT and CDR2 YNNKEL (reference sequence). V was clipped by 4 bases and J by 4 bases; unmatched bases: 12. This chain's CDR3 is CASSPAAGLAGGPRETQYF. The CDR3 DNA follows: TGTGCCAGCAGCCCCGCCGCGGGACTAGCGGGGGGGCCGCGAGAGACCCAGTACTTC.

The chain is built from TRBV5-1 and TRBJ1-2; D might be TRBD1 (6 bases). Germline V gene lookup returns CDR1 SGHRS and CDR2 YFSETQ. The CDR3 has 15 amino acids. V was pared by 0 bases and J by 4 bases, with 13 bases between. CDR3 bases: TGCGCCAGCAGCTTGGTACCCAAGGGGGTCTATGGCTACACCTTC. It codes for CASSLVPKGVYGYTF.

This chain links TRBV10-2 with TRBJ2-3; D ambiguous. The CDR3 length is 14 residues. The germline V gene has CDR1 WSHSY and CDR2 SAAADI. Trimming removed 0 bases from V and 1 base from J, with 5 bases in between. The DNA of the CDR3 is TGCGCCAGCAGTGAGTCCGCGGGCACAGATACGCAGTATTTT. Translation: CASSESAGTDTQYF.

The CDR3 here is CASSVRGTSGAVDEQFF. The CDR3 nucleotides read TGTGCCAGCAGCGTGCGCGGGACTAGCGGAGCGGTCGATGAGCAGTTCTTC. This sequence joins TRBV9 and TRBJ2-1; TRBD2 agrees at 11 bases. CDR1 is SGDLS, CDR2 YYNGEE, per germline. There are 17 residues in the CDR3. V lost 2 bases and J lost 8; bases outside the gene matches: 12.

The CDR3 bases are TGTGCCAGCTCACCACCGACTAGCGGGAGTTTCGATGAGCAGTTCTTC. It yields the protein CASSPPTSGSFDEQFF. The gene calls are TRBV18 and TRBJ2-1, with 12 positions matching TRBD2. This CDR3 comprises 16 residues. Germline trimming cut 0 bases from V and 8 bases from J; bases unmatched to any gene: 5. CDR1 is KGHSH and CDR2 is LQKENI in the germline V gene.